The TCR beta chain described here comes from a study of OX40 agonist ivuxolimab in advanced cancers. Study at large: Age averaged about 60 years (range roughly 23 to 79), and less than 85% were male. Three patients had partial responses: one hepatocellular carcinoma, two cutaneous melanoma.

As to this clone: No antigen is known for it.

Study-level results: Low normalized T-cell clonal expansion was also seen in some nonresponders. Among the least clonally expanded were partial responders at 0.1-3.0 mg/kg.

Germline CDR1 is MNHEY and CDR2 is SMNVEV (reference sequence). The CDR3 spans 14 residues. The V gene lost 6 bases and the J gene lost 1 base, with 12 bases spanning the gap. Sequencing was performed with immunoSEQ multiplex PCR; in TCRdb, only in-frame clones are kept and a portion is missing. The sample has around 90,000 clones; over 80% are singletons. Sequencing was performed on CD4+ or CD8+ T cells sorted from blood, taken in a trial of the OX40 agonist ivuxolimab. J is TRBJ1-1 and V is TRBV27; D gene unclear. The sequence derives from an adult with an advanced solid tumor such as melanoma, head and neck, liver or kidney cancer. The CDR3 reads CASREPWANTEAFF. DNA of the CDR3: TGTGCCAGCAGAGAGCCGTGGGCGAACACTGAAGCTTTCTTT.